The clone carrying this T cell receptor beta chain was recorded at least ten times. Unique molecular identifiers were built into the TCRbeta library. TCRdb processed the PCR reads anew with MiXCR; each CDR3 protein has one entry. Among approximately 240,000 distinct CDR3 sequences listed, 9.7% were seen once. This record comes from a study of T-cell reconstitution after alpha-beta-depleted transplantation in children. CDR3 size: 15 residues. V was shortened by 2 bases and J by 0 bases, with 9 bases between the two germline ends. CDR1 and CDR2 (germline): SGHKS, YYEKEE (reference sequence). The J gene is TRBJ1-5, the V gene TRBV5-5; unclear D gene. The sequence came from a human donor who donated a stem cell graft to a child with SCID. The material sequenced was PBMCs from the stem cell graft donor, taken from the stem cell graft. The CDR3 DNA follows: TGTGCCAGCAGCTTCCGCGACGGTAGCAATCAGCCCCAGCATTTT. It is translated as CASSFRDGSNQPQHF.